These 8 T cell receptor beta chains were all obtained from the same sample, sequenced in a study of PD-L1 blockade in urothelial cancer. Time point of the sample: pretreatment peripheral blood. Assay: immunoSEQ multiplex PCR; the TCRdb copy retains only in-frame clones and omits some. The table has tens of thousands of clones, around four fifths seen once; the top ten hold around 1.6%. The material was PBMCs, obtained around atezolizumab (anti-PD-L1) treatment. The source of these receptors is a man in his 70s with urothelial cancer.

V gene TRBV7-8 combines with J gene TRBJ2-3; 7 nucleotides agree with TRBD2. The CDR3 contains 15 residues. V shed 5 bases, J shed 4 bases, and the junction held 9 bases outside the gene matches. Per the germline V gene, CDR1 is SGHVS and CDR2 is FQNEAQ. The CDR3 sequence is CASSPSGARADTQYF. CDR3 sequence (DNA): TGTGCCAGCAGCCCTAGCGGAGCACGCGCAGATACGCAGTATTTT.

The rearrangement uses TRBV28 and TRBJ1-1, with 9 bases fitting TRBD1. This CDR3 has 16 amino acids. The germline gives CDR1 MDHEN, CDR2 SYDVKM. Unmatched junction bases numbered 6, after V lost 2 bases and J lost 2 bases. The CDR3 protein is CASSLTTGGGNTEAFF. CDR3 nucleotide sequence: TGTGCCAGCAGTTTAACGACAGGGGGGGGAAACACTGAAGCTTTCTTT.

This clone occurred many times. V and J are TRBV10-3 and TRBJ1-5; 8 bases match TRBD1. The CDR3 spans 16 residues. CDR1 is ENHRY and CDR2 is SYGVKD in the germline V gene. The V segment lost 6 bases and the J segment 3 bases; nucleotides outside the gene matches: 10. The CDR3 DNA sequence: TGTGCCATCAGCCCAGGGACAGGCCTTTACAATCAGCCCCAGCATTTT. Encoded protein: CAISPGTGLYNQPQHF.

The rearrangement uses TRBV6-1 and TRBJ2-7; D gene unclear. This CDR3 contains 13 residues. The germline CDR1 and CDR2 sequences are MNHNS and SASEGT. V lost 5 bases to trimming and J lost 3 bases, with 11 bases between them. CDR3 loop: CASSQTDFYEQYF. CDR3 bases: TGTGCCAGCAGTCAGACTGATTTCTACGAGCAGTACTTC.

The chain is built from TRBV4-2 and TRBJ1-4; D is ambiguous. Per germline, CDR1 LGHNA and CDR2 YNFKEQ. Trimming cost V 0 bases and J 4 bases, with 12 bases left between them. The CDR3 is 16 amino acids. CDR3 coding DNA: TGTGCCAGCAGCCAAGATTTCGGGGATGGTAATGAAAAACTGTTTTTT. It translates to CASSQDFGDGNEKLFF.

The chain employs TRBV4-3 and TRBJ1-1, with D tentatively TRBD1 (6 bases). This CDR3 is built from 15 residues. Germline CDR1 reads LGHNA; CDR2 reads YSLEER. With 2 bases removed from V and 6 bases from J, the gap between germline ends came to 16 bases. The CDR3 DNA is TGCGCCAGCAGCCAAAGAGGGGGTGGGGGCCCTGAAGCTTTCTTT. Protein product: CASSQRGGGGPEAFF.

This chain's CDR3 is CASSLRAGVGTDTQYF. CDR3 DNA sequence: TGCGCCAGCAGCCTCCGAGCGGGAGTGGGCACAGATACGCAGTATTTT. This chain joins TRBV4-3 and TRBJ2-3; 8 bases map to TRBD2. The CDR3 has 16 residues. Per germline, CDR1 LGHNA and CDR2 YSLEER. Germline trimming cut 4 bases from V and 1 base from J; bases unmatched to any gene: 7.

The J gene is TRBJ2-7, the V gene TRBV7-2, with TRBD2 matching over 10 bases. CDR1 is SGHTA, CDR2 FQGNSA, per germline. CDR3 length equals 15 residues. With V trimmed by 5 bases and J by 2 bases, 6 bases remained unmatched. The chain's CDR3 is CASSQTSGKTYEQYF. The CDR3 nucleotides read TGTGCCAGCAGCCAAACTAGCGGGAAAACCTACGAGCAGTACTTC. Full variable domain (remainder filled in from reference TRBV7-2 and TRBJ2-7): GAGVSQSPSNKVTEKGKDVELRCDPISGHTALYWYRQSLGQGLEFLIYFQGNSAPDKSGLPSDRFSAERTGGSVSTLTIQRTQQEDSAVYLCASSQTSGKTYEQYFGPGTRLTVT.